A selection of T cell receptor beta chains follows, all from one sample in a study of graft-versus-host responses after intestinal transplantation. These TCRs are of unknown antigen specificity. Some clones are missing from TCRdb's copy, which holds only in-frame ones; the method was immunoSEQ multiplex PCR. This table has about 130,000 clones, over 90% appearing once. The sequences come from unstimulated CD4+ T cells sorted from spleen or lymph node cells, collected before intestinal transplant. The receptor source for this set is a human donor who received an intestinal transplant. CDR3s include the opening cysteine and the closing phenylalanine or tryptophan. The D gene is left open where the match is weak. The size of a clone is reported for some rows only, either as once, few or many, or as a class for expanded clones.

TRBJ2-2 TRBV30 NA TRBD2 CAWSVLASGRAYTGELFF TGTGCCTGGAGTGTACTGGCTAGCGGGAGGGCCTACACCGGGGAGCTGTTTTTT
TRBJ1-2 TRBV19 once NA CASSIDREVYGYTF TGTGCCAGTAGTATAGACAGAGAAGTTTATGGCTACACCTTC
TRBJ2-3 TRBV4-1 NA NA CASSQGTSTDTQYF TGCGCCAGCAGCCAAGGGACTAGCACAGATACGCAGTATTTT
TRBJ2-7 TRBV27 NA TRBD2 CASSLLVGTSGYEQYF TGTGCCAGCAGCTTACTCGTAGGGACTAGCGGGTACGAGCAGTACTTC
TRBJ2-7 TRBV10-3 NA NA CVTLRDGSYEQYF TGTGTCACACTCCGGGACGGCTCCTACGAGCAGTACTTC
TRBJ2-3 TRBV28 NA TRBD2 CASSTLAGGGDTQYF TGTGCCAGCAGTACCCTAGCGGGAGGCGGTGATACGCAGTATTTT
TRBJ2-7 TRBV5-5 once NA CASSLKQEQYF TGTGCCAGCAGCTTGAAGCAGGAGCAGTACTTC
TRBJ2-1 TRBV5-1 once NA CASSSQAGEQFF TGCGCCAGCAGCTCTCAGGCAGGTGAGCAGTTCTTC
TRBJ1-5 TRBV7-2 NA NA CASSLVGGGNQPQHF TGTGCCAGCAGCTTAGTGGGAGGGGGCAATCAGCCCCAGCATTTT
TRBJ2-7 TRBV5-1 NA TRBD1 CASSPDRGYSYEQYF TGCGCCAGCAGCCCGGACAGGGGCTACTCCTACGAGCAGTACTTC
TRBJ1-1 TRBV5-1 NA TRBD1 CASSLGQGISEAFF TGCGCCAGCAGCTTGGGACAGGGCATCTCTGAAGCTTTCTTT
TRBJ2-7 TRBV5-1 NA TRBD2 CASSSGTSGYEQYF TGCGCCAGCAGCTCGGGGACTAGCGGCTACGAGCAGTACTTC
TRBJ2-3 TRBV11-3 NA TRBD1 CASSLGQGRSTDTQYF TGTGCCAGCAGCTTAGGACAGGGGAGAAGCACAGATACGCAGTATTTT